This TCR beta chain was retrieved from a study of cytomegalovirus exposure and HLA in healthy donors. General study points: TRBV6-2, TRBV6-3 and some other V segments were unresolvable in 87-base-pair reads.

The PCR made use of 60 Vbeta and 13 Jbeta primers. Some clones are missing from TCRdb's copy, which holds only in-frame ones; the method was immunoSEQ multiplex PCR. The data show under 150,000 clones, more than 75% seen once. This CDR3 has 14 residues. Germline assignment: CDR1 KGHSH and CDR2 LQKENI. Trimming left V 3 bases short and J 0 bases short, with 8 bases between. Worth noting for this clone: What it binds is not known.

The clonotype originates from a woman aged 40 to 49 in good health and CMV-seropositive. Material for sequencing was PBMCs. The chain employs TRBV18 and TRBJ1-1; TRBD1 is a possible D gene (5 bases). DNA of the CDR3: TGTGCCAGCTCACCGGGGCAGTTGAACACTGAAGCTTTCTTT. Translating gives CASSPGQLNTEAFF. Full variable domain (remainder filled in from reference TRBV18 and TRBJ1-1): NAGVMQNPRHLVRRRGQEARLRCSPMKGHSHVYWYRQLPEEGLKFMVYLQKENIIDESGMPKERFSAEFPKEGPSILRIQQVVRGDSAAYFCASSPGQLNTEAFFGQGTRLTVV.